Below, 31 T cell receptor beta chains from the same sample are listed, as sequenced in a study of CD8 T cells in Susac syndrome. An input of about 0.5 to 1 ug of RNA was subjected to reverse transcription using random hexamers. TCRdb reanalysed the immunoSEQ multiplex PCR reads using MiXCR and keeps one entry per CDR3 protein. The sample yields tens of thousands of distinct CDR3 sequences, 95% seen once. Sequencing was carried out using CD8+ T cells from PBMCs. The receptors originated from a human donor with Susac syndrome.

This sequence joins TRBV12-3 or TRBV12-4 and TRBJ2-7; TRBD1 or TRBD2 may be the D gene (5 bases each). V lost 4 bases to trimming and J lost 1 base, with 11 bases between them. This CDR3 is 14 amino acids long. Here the CDR3 DNA reads TGTGCCAGCAGTTGGCTGGGGGATTCCTACGAGCAGTACTTC. The encoded protein is CASSWLGDSYEQYF.

V and J are TRBV3-1 and TRBJ2-3, with 9 bases matching TRBD2. The CDR3 length is 18 residues. Germline loops: CDR1 LGHDT, CDR2 YNNKEL (reference sequence). With 3 bases clipped from V and 6 bases from J, the junction kept 16 bases outside the gene matches. As DNA, the CDR3 is TGTGCCAGCAGCCATCCAACCGAACGGCGGGAGGGCCTTGATACGCAGTATTTT. Translating it yields CASSHPTERREGLDTQYF.

The chain has TRBV29-1 and TRBJ2-1; D not certain. Trimming shortened V by 5 bases and J by 9 bases, and 8 bases separated the two germline ends. The length of the CDR3 is 10 residues. CDR1 and CDR2 (germline): SQVTM, ANQGSEA. The chain's CDR3 is CSVIFVEQFF. CDR3 sequence (DNA): TGCAGCGTTATATTCGTTGAGCAGTTCTTC.

The chain employs TRBV2 and TRBJ2-1, with 12 positions matching TRBD2. After removal of 8 bases from V and 12 bases from J, the junction contained 11 bases not matched to a gene. CDR1 SNHLY and CDR2 FYNNEI come from the germline V gene. The CDR3 runs 14 residues. The DNA for the CDR3 is TGTGCCAGCGGGCTAGCGGGAGGGCAGAGTGCGCAGTTCTTC. Protein product: CASGLAGGQSAQFF.

The chain links TRBV13 to TRBJ1-5, with D tentatively TRBD1 (5 bases). The CDR3 extends over 16 amino acids. V was shortened by 0 bases and J by 3 bases, with 12 bases between the two germline ends. The germline gives CDR1 PRHDT, CDR2 FYEKMQ (reference sequence). The CDR3 region is CASSLGRGWNNQPQHF. In nucleotides, the CDR3 is TGTGCCAGCAGCTTAGGACGGGGGTGGAACAATCAGCCCCAGCATTTT.

The chain carries TRBV13 and TRBJ2-2, with TRBD1 as a possible D gene (6 bases). Per germline, CDR1 PRHDT and CDR2 FYEKMQ (reference sequence). V was clipped by 4 bases and J by 5 bases, with 11 bases between them. The length of the CDR3 is 14 residues. CDR3 in amino acids: CASSSQGRTGELFF. CDR3 in DNA: TGTGCCAGCAGCTCCCAGGGGCGGACCGGGGAGCTGTTTTTT.

V usage is TRBV6-2 or TRBV6-3 and J usage is TRBJ2-1; D is unclear. In germline, CDR1 is MNHEY, CDR2 SVGEGT. V lost 2 bases, J lost 4 bases, and 9 bases lay in between. There are 14 residues in the CDR3. This CDR3 is CASSYASVYNEQFF. CDR3 DNA sequence: TGTGCCAGCAGTTACGCTTCAGTTTACAATGAGCAGTTCTTC.

CDR3 sequence reads: CASSYRGSASYEQYF. Here the CDR3 DNA reads TGTGCCAGCAGTTACCGAGGGTCCGCCTCCTACGAGCAGTACTTC. The V and J genes are TRBV6-5 and TRBJ2-7, with a tentative D call TRBD2 (5 bases). The germline V and J ends were trimmed by 2 bases and 0 bases, with 11 bases remaining between them. The CDR3 is made up of 15 amino acids. Germline CDR1 and CDR2: MNHEY and SVGAGI.

This CDR3 is CSALEGTSYNEQFF. The DNA of the CDR3 is TGCAGTGCTCTAGAGGGAACCTCCTACAATGAGCAGTTCTTC. V usage is TRBV20-1 and J usage is TRBJ2-1; D possibly corresponds to TRBD2 (5 bases). The germline V gene has CDR1 DFQATT and CDR2 SNEGSKA (reference sequence). V lost 5 bases, J lost 0 bases, and 11 bases lay in between. The CDR3 has 14 residues.

The J gene is TRBJ2-1, the V gene TRBV4-1; no definite D call. Germline CDR1 MGHRA, CDR2 YSYEKL. This CDR3 is 12 amino acids long. The ends were cut back, 2 bases at V and 8 bases at J, with 7 bases in the middle. CDR3 nucleotide sequence: TGCGCCAGCAGCCAAAATAGGGATGAGCAGTTCTTC. This codes for CASSQNRDEQFF.

V and J are TRBV5-6 and TRBJ1-1; 9 bases fit TRBD1. V lost 3 bases and J lost 4; bases outside the gene matches: 4. The germline V gene encodes CDR1 SGHDT and CDR2 YYEEEE. The CDR3 is 14 amino acids. The CDR3 is CASSWGTGITEAFF. For the CDR3, the DNA is TGTGCCAGCAGCTGGGGGACAGGGATCACTGAAGCTTTCTTT.

This chain uses TRBV7-8 with TRBJ2-3, with 8 bases lining up with TRBD2. The germline gives CDR1 SGHVS, CDR2 FQNEAQ. With 5 bases clipped from V and 6 bases from J, the junction kept 10 bases outside the gene matches. This CDR3 is 15 amino acids long. CDR3 in amino acids: CASSHSAGAWDTQYF. The CDR3 DNA sequence: TGTGCCAGCAGCCACTCAGCGGGAGCATGGGATACGCAGTATTTT.

The CDR3 region has the DNA TGTGCCAGCAGCGACCCCCTTCTTCAAGCGGGAGTATCGGAGCAGTACTTC. Residues: CASSDPLLQAGVSEQYF. The chain uses TRBV9 and TRBJ2-7, with 8 nucleotides matching TRBD2. Losses at the gene ends were 3 bases for V and 7 bases for J; bases not matched to a gene: 18. Germline CDR1 reads SGDLS; CDR2 reads YYNGEE. The CDR3 has 17 amino acids.

V is TRBV29-1 and J is TRBJ2-1; D gene ambiguous. This CDR3 spans 14 amino acids. Germline V lookup: CDR1 SQVTM, CDR2 ANQGSEA. Trimming pared 1 base from V and 6 bases from J, leaving 13 bases between. The CDR3: CSVEVPSRVNEQFF. The CDR3 bases are TGCAGCGTTGAAGTGCCTAGTAGGGTCAATGAGCAGTTCTTC.

The genes are TRBV13 and TRBJ2-1; TRBD1 aligns across 9 bases. The J segment lost 6 bases and the V segment lost 5 bases, leaving 8 bases of the junction unmatched. This CDR3 comprises 15 residues. The germline CDR1 and CDR2 sequences are PRHDT and FYEKMQ (reference sequence). The CDR3 region has the DNA TGTGCCAGCAGCGGGCGGGACAGGGAGTCCAATGAGCAGTTCTTC. Protein sequence: CASSGRDRESNEQFF. Using reference TRBV13 and TRBJ2-1 for the parts outside the CDR3, the full variable domain is AAGVIQSPRHLIKEKRETATLKCYPIPRHDTVYWYQQGPGQDPQFLISFYEKMQSDKGSIPDRFSAQQFSDYHSELNMSSLELGDSALYFCASSGRDRESNEQFFGPGTRLTVL.

The J gene is TRBJ2-6, the V gene TRBV9; TRBD1 agrees at 11 bases. Germline V gives CDR1 SGDLS, CDR2 YYNGEE. CDR3 length: 22 amino acids. After removal of 0 bases from V and 0 bases from J, the junction contained 14 bases not matched to a gene. In DNA form, the CDR3 reads TGTGCCAGCAGCGTAGAGTTTGGACAGGGGGCGCTTACCCTCTCTGGGGCCAACGTCCTGACTTTC. It is translated as CASSVEFGQGALTLSGANVLTF.

V is TRBV7-9 and J is TRBJ1-1; 10 bases are a match to TRBD1. V lost 5 bases and J lost 4; bases outside the gene matches: 4. CDR3 length: 14 amino acids. CDR1 and CDR2 (germline): SEHNR, FQNEAQ (reference sequence). The CDR3 sequence is CASSAGQGFTEAFF. CDR3 nucleotides: TGTGCCAGCAGCGCGGGACAGGGGTTCACTGAAGCTTTCTTT.

The chain couples TRBV7-9 to TRBJ2-2; D gene uncertain. Trimming left V 5 bases short and J 6 bases short, with 7 bases between. This CDR3 region has 12 residues. Germline CDR1 is SEHNR and CDR2 is FQNEAQ (reference sequence). CDR3 loop: CASSPEPGELFF. In DNA form, the CDR3 reads TGTGCCAGCAGCCCCGAGCCCGGGGAGCTGTTTTTT. Using reference TRBV7-9 and TRBJ2-2 for the parts outside the CDR3, the full variable domain is DTGVSQNPRHKITKRGQNVTFRCDPISEHNRLYWYRQTLGQGPEFLTYFQNEAQLEKSRLLSDRFSAERPKGSFSTLEIQRTEQGDSAMYLCASSPEPGELFFGEGSRLTVL.

The V gene is TRBV5-1, the J gene TRBJ2-5; no clear D. Germline values: CDR1 SGHRS, CDR2 YFSETQ. The CDR3 has 15 residues. V was clipped by 1 base and J by 2 bases, with 12 bases between them. The CDR3 DNA follows: TGCGCCAGCAGCTTGAGCCGCCCTCTTCAAGAGACCCAGTACTTC. It specifies CASSLSRPLQETQYF.

This chain uses TRBV6-1 with TRBJ2-4; 7 positions match TRBD2. The CDR3 contains 14 residues. Germline CDR1 and CDR2: MNHNS and SASEGT. J lost 1 base, V lost 6 bases, and 3 bases had no gene match. The CDR3 here is CASRGGTAKNIQYF. The CDR3 DNA is TGTGCCAGCAGGGGGGGGACGGCCAAAAACATTCAGTACTTC.

The chain recombines TRBV12-3 or TRBV12-4 with TRBJ1-5; 7 bases are a match to TRBD1. This CDR3 spans 14 amino acids. J gave up 6 bases and V 1 base, and 3 bases lay outside the gene matches. The CDR3 is CASSLGQGTQPQHF. The CDR3 DNA follows: TGTGCCAGCAGTTTAGGACAGGGAACTCAGCCCCAGCATTTT.

The J gene is TRBJ2-5, the V gene TRBV7-9; possible D gene TRBD1, 6 bases. Per the germline V gene, CDR1 is SEHNR and CDR2 is FQNEAQ (reference sequence). V lost 5 bases and J lost 5, with 12 bases in between. The CDR3 runs 13 residues. The CDR3 DNA sequence: TGTGCCAGCAGCCCACAGGGAGAGGAGACCCAGTACTTC. Its translation: CASSPQGEETQYF.

This chain joins TRBV11-2 and TRBJ2-1, with 11 bases matching TRBD2. Germline V gene data show CDR1 as SGHAT and CDR2 as FQNNGV. V dropped 0 bases and J dropped 2; count of bases not matched to a gene: 0. This CDR3 region has 16 residues. CDR3 sequence reads: CASSLEGLAAYNEQFF. Written as DNA, the CDR3 is TGTGCCAGCAGCTTAGAGGGACTAGCGGCCTACAATGAGCAGTTCTTC.

V and J are TRBV2 and TRBJ2-7; maybe TRBD2 (6 bases). CDR3 length: 12 residues. Germline V gene data show CDR1 as SNHLY and CDR2 as FYNNEI. Trimming pared 2 bases from V and 5 bases from J, leaving 7 bases between. The CDR3 spells CASSETGDEQYF. DNA of the CDR3: TGTGCCAGCAGTGAAACGGGGGACGAGCAGTACTTC.

The genes are TRBV9 and TRBJ2-2; D gene unclear. There are 15 residues in the CDR3. V gave up 2 bases and J gave up 4 bases, with 12 bases separating them. Germline V CDR1 and CDR2: SGDLS, YYNGEE. Here the CDR3 reads CASSVHSEFTGELFF. The CDR3 DNA reads as TGTGCCAGCAGCGTCCACTCTGAGTTCACCGGGGAGCTGTTTTTT.

This chain connects TRBV29-1 to TRBJ2-3; tentatively, D is TRBD2 (6 bases). The CDR3 runs 13 residues. Germline V gene data show CDR1 as SQVTM and CDR2 as ANQGSEA. Trimming left V 3 bases short and J 5 bases short, with 12 bases between. The DNA of the CDR3 is TGCAGCGTTGATGGCGGGGTAGGAGATACGCAGTATTTT. Its translation is CSVDGGVGDTQYF.

The chain joins TRBV7-9 to TRBJ2-7, with 9 bases fitting TRBD1. The CDR3 totals 13 residues. The germline gives CDR1 SEHNR, CDR2 FQNEAQ (reference sequence). V dropped 7 bases and J dropped 5; count of bases not matched to a gene: 6. CDR3 nucleotides: TGTGCCAGCATACCCGGGACAGGGAACGAGCAGTACTTC. Protein product: CASIPGTGNEQYF.

The J gene is TRBJ2-7, the V gene TRBV7-9; no definite D call. In germline, CDR1 is SEHNR, CDR2 FQNEAQ (reference sequence). The V end was cut by 3 bases, the J end by 6 bases, with 12 bases between. The CDR3 is made up of 13 amino acids. The CDR3 here is CASSFDLVFEQYF. The CDR3 DNA follows: TGTGCCAGCAGCTTTGATTTAGTATTCGAGCAGTACTTC.

The CDR3 spells CASSLGREGNTEAFF. In DNA, the CDR3 is TGTGCCAGCAGCTTAGGCCGTGAGGGGAACACTGAAGCTTTCTTT. The V call is TRBV13, the J call TRBJ1-1; D uncertain. With 0 bases removed from V and 1 base from J, the gap between germline ends came to 9 bases. CDR3 length: 15 residues. CDR1 is PRHDT, CDR2 FYEKMQ, per germline (reference sequence).

The chain combines TRBV5-6 with TRBJ1-1; tentatively, D is TRBD1 (6 bases). The CDR3 runs 13 residues. Between the trimmed V and J ends, which lost 4 bases and 4 bases, there was a span of 11 bases. CDR1 SGHDT and CDR2 YYEEEE come from the germline V gene. The CDR3 bases are TGTGCCAGCAGCCCAGGGGTCGGCACTGAAGCTTTCTTT. Its protein is CASSPGVGTEAFF.

The chain links TRBV7-2 to TRBJ2-7, with 14 bases identical to TRBD2. The V and J ends lost 5 bases and 5 bases, in that order; junction bases with no gene match: 2. This CDR3 spans 14 amino acids. CDR1 is SGHTA and CDR2 is FQGNSA in the germline V gene. The CDR3 here is CASSMTSGGDEQYF. The CDR3 DNA sequence: TGTGCCAGCAGCATGACTAGCGGGGGGGACGAGCAGTACTTC.